The 5 T cell receptor beta chains presented below share a single source sample, sequenced in a study of beta chain features in type 1 diabetes. Reverse transcribing all isolated RNA meant expressed TCRB transcripts were sequenced. The table came from immunoSEQ multiplex PCR; TCRdb's copy has only in-frame clones and leaves some out. The table includes under 800,000 clones, roughly 15% detected once. The source material was naive CD4+ T cells from blood. These TCRs come from a man between 18 and 29 years old in good health.

The genes are TRBV6-6 and TRBJ2-2, with 7 bases that match TRBD1. This CDR3 spans 14 amino acids. The germline V gene encodes CDR1 MNHNY and CDR2 SVGAGI (reference sequence). V lost 7 bases to trimming and J lost 7 bases; unmatched junction nucleotides: 9. This CDR3 is CASIEQGPGGELFF. In DNA form, the CDR3 reads TGTGCCAGCATCGAACAGGGGCCGGGCGGGGAGCTGTTTTTT.

The chain is built from TRBV7-2 and TRBJ2-4; perhaps TRBD2 as D (6 bases). The CDR3 has 15 residues. V gave up 3 bases and J gave up 1 base, with 10 bases separating them. Germline lookup yields CDR1 SGHTA and CDR2 FQGNSA. Here the CDR3 DNA reads TGTGCCAGCAGCTTGGGGGGTATCGCCAAAAACATTCAGTACTTC. Translation gives CASSLGGIAKNIQYF.

The chain is built from TRBV29-1 and TRBJ2-6; D is uncertain. The CDR3 contains 17 residues. Trimming cost V 3 bases and J 1 base, with 16 bases left between them. The germline CDR1 and CDR2 sequences are SQVTM and ANQGSEA. This chain's CDR3 is CSVEVRWAGSGANVLTF. The CDR3 DNA is TGCAGCGTTGAGGTTAGGTGGGCTGGTTCTGGGGCCAACGTCCTGACTTTC.

This clone was observed a handful of times. The rearrangement uses TRBV19 and TRBJ1-2; 9 bases match TRBD1. V was clipped by 6 bases and J by 2 bases; unmatched bases: 7. Germline assignment: CDR1 LNHDA and CDR2 SQIVND (reference sequence). The CDR3 extends over 15 amino acids. The CDR3 here is CASRDRDRANYGYTF. CDR3 coding DNA: TGTGCCAGTAGGGACCGGGACAGGGCCAACTATGGCTACACCTTC.

V is TRBV18 and J is TRBJ1-2; weak D call: TRBD1 (6 bases). Germline CDR1 is KGHSH and CDR2 is LQKENI. The CDR3 spans 14 residues. Trimming cost V 4 bases and J 0 bases, with 9 bases left between them. This chain's CDR3 is CASSRGAPNYGYTF. CDR3 sequence (DNA): TGTGCCAGCTCACGGGGGGCACCTAACTATGGCTACACCTTC.